The 29 T cell receptor beta chains below all came from one sample that was sequenced in a study of cytomegalovirus exposure and HLA in healthy donors (TCRdb year 2017). The protocol used for the library was the immunoSEQ multiplex PCR assay. For the multiplex PCR, a mixture combining 60 forward primers for TCR Vbeta segments and 13 reverse primers for TCR Jbeta segments was used. TCRdb took over this immuneACCESS table, retaining in-frame rearrangements with V and J assigned. Such tables are incomplete; in checked studies, under half of the missing clones stem from an unresolved V gene, and the remainder is unexplained. A total of 85,000 to 100,000 clones appear in this sample, 86% of them only once. The ten largest make up roughly 9.2% of the sample. The sequenced sample was PBMCs. Source of these receptors: a man aged 25-45 years in good health and CMV-seropositive.

This chain joins TRBV28 and TRBJ2-3, with 7 bases matching TRBD2. The CDR3 length is 14 residues. Germline V lookup: CDR1 MDHEN, CDR2 SYDVKM. V dropped 6 bases and J dropped 2; count of bases not matched to a gene: 5. The CDR3 DNA reads as TGTGCCAGCAGCCATGGACTAGACACAGATACGCAGTATTTT. Its protein is CASSHGLDTDTQYF.

The J gene is TRBJ2-4, the V gene TRBV7-8; the D gene is possibly TRBD1 (6 bases). Germline CDR1 is SGHVS and CDR2 is FQNEAQ. The CDR3 loop spans 13 amino acids. The V end was cut by 3 bases, the J end by 5 bases, with 8 bases between. The CDR3 DNA is TGTGCCAGCAGCTTGAGGACAGAAAACATTCAGTACTTC. Protein product: CASSLRTENIQYF. Full variable domain (missing parts from reference TRBV7-8 and TRBJ2-4): GAGVSQSPRYKVAKRGQDVALRCDPISGHVSLFWYQQALGQGPEFLTYFQNEAQLDKSGLPSDRFFAERPEGSVSTLKIQRTQQEDSAVYLCASSLRTENIQYFGAGTRLSVL.

This rearrangement joins TRBV4-2 to TRBJ2-5; 8 bases line up with TRBD2. With the DNA end fitting TRBJ2-7 better, the J assignment may be wrong. CDR3 size: 17 residues. Germline V gives CDR1 LGHNA, CDR2 YNFKEQ. The chain's CDR3 is CASSQDQRELFFYEQYF. The CDR3 region has the DNA TGTGCCAGCAGCCAAGATCAGCGGGAGTTGTTCTTCTACGAGCAGTACTTC.

J is TRBJ2-5 and V is TRBV6-5; 11 bases are shared with TRBD1. The J call could be wrong; TRBJ2-7 is a better fit for the DNA end. Germline CDR1 is MNHEY and CDR2 is SVGAGI. The CDR3 runs 15 residues. CDR3 in amino acids: CASSQPGTGGYEQYF. The CDR3 DNA reads TGTGCCAGCAGTCAACCCGGGACAGGGGGCTACGAGCAGTACTTC.

The V call is TRBV28, the J call TRBJ2-7; 9 nucleotides align to TRBD1. Germline V gives CDR1 MDHEN, CDR2 SYDVKM. The CDR3 runs 16 residues. The V segment lost 7 bases and the J segment 5 bases; nucleotides outside the gene matches: 15. The CDR3 here is CASTPGQGRTPHEQYF. The CDR3, as DNA: TGTGCCAGCACCCCCGGACAGGGGCGCACCCCCCACGAGCAGTACTTC. Variable domain in full (rest from reference TRBV28 and TRBJ2-7): DVKVTQSSRYLVKRTGEKVFLECVQDMDHENMFWYRQDPGLGLRLIYFSYDVKMKEKGDIPEGYSVSREKKERFSLILESASTNQTSMYLCASTPGQGRTPHEQYFGPGTRLTVT.

This clone was recorded only once. This chain links TRBV5-6 with TRBJ2-1, with TRBD1 as a possible D gene (5 bases). This CDR3 spans 13 amino acids. Trimming removed 0 bases from V and 8 bases from J, with 9 bases in between. Germline CDR1 and CDR2: SGHDT and YYEEEE. DNA of the CDR3: TGTGCCAGCAGCTTGGCCTGGGGCGATGAGCAGTTCTTC. It yields the protein CASSLAWGDEQFF.

V is TRBV10-1 and J is TRBJ2-7; TRBD1 matches at 11 bases. CDR3 length equals 15 residues. V was clipped by 5 bases and J by 7 bases; unmatched bases: 10. CDR1 is WNHNN, CDR2 SYGVQD, per germline (reference sequence). CDR3 loop: CASSSGRTGGNEQYF. The CDR3 bases are TGCGCCAGCAGTTCAGGGAGGACAGGGGGCAATGAGCAGTACTTC.

J is TRBJ1-2 and V is TRBV28; no clear D. Germline values: CDR1 MDHEN, CDR2 SYDVKM. CDR3 length equals 13 residues. The ends were cut back, 3 bases at V and 4 bases at J, with 9 bases in the middle. The CDR3 here is CASSFEGSYGYTF. The CDR3 DNA reads TGTGCCAGCAGTTTTGAGGGAAGCTATGGCTACACCTTC.

The chain combines TRBV28 with TRBJ2-7; 10 nucleotides agree with TRBD1. This CDR3 spans 15 amino acids. CDR1 MDHEN and CDR2 SYDVKM come from the germline V gene. With 2 bases clipped from V and 2 bases from J, the junction kept 3 bases outside the gene matches. The CDR3, as DNA: TGTGCCAGCAGTTTAGCCGGGACAGGGGCCTACGAGCAGTACTTC. Its protein product is CASSLAGTGAYEQYF.

The chain joins TRBV7-9 to TRBJ2-7; D gene unclear. Germline V lookup: CDR1 SEHNR, CDR2 FQNEAQ (reference sequence). The CDR3 totals 14 residues. V was clipped by 3 bases and J by 0 bases, with 9 bases between them. The CDR3 here is CASSFAASSYEQYF. In DNA, the CDR3 is TGTGCCAGCAGCTTCGCTGCGAGCTCCTACGAGCAGTACTTC.

The rearrangement joins TRBV28 to TRBJ1-5, with a tentative D call TRBD1 (6 bases). V was trimmed by 6 bases and J by 2 bases, leaving 17 bases between them. Germline loops: CDR1 MDHEN, CDR2 SYDVKM. The CDR3 has 16 residues. The CDR3 nucleotides read TGTGCCAGCAGCTTGGGGGGGGGCTTAGGCAATCAGCCCCAGCATTTT. Translation gives CASSLGGGLGNQPQHF.

This rearrangement joins TRBV18 to TRBJ1-1; D gene unclear. The CDR3 sequence is 14 residues long. CDR1 and CDR2 from the germline V gene are KGHSH and LQKENI. The V gene lost 3 bases and the J gene lost 3 bases, with 11 bases spanning the gap. The CDR3 loop reads CASSPTNGDTEAFF. The CDR3 DNA sequence: TGTGCCAGCTCACCGACGAACGGGGACACTGAAGCTTTCTTT.

The chain links TRBV5-1 to TRBJ2-2, with TRBD2 matching over 9 bases. The CDR3 is 18 amino acids. Unmatched junction bases numbered 11, after V lost 5 bases and J lost 0 bases. Germline V lookup: CDR1 SGHRS, CDR2 YFSETQ. This CDR3 reads CASRSQASGTTNTGELFF. The CDR3 DNA sequence: TGCGCCAGCAGGTCCCAAGCTAGCGGGACGACGAACACCGGGGAGCTGTTTTTT.

This clone was counted a single time. V usage is TRBV4-2 and J usage is TRBJ2-2, with TRBD1 matching 7 bases. The junction had 4 bases not matched to a gene; V was cut back by 0 bases and J by 0 bases. Germline V lookup: CDR1 LGHNA, CDR2 YNFKEQ. There are 17 residues in the CDR3. The CDR3 protein is CASSQEGRGTNTGELFF. Written as DNA, the CDR3 is TGTGCCAGCAGCCAAGAAGGCAGGGGGACGAACACCGGGGAGCTGTTTTTT.

The chain joins TRBV28 to TRBJ2-7, with TRBD1 identical over 10 bases. This CDR3 spans 18 amino acids. V trimming: 5 bases; J trimming: 4 bases; junction bases outside the gene matches: 17. Germline V gene lookup returns CDR1 MDHEN and CDR2 SYDVKM. CDR3 nucleotide sequence: TGTGCCAGCAGTCGCACCTTTCCGGGACAGGGGCGGCTGTACGAGCAGTACTTC. Protein: CASSRTFPGQGRLYEQYF.

V and J are TRBV28 and TRBJ1-2, with TRBD1 matching 10 bases. Germline CDR1 reads MDHEN; CDR2 reads SYDVKM. This CDR3 has 16 amino acids. With V trimmed by 2 bases and J by 2 bases, 5 bases remained unmatched. Written as DNA, the CDR3 is TGTGCCAGCAGTTTACCCGGGACAGGGGCAAACTATGGCTACACCTTC. It specifies CASSLPGTGANYGYTF.

The chain carries TRBV28 and TRBJ2-7, with 9 nucleotides matching TRBD1. This CDR3 is built from 16 residues. V was pared by 3 bases and J by 6 bases, with 12 bases of the junction left unmatched. Per germline, CDR1 MDHEN and CDR2 SYDVKM. The CDR3 reads CASSFLDRGRSLEQYF. The CDR3 coding sequence is TGTGCCAGCAGTTTCCTGGACAGGGGTAGGTCACTCGAGCAGTACTTC.

This chain links TRBV7-8 with TRBJ2-7; D unresolved. Trimming shortened V by 1 base and J by 2 bases, and 9 bases separated the two germline ends. Germline CDR1 reads SGHVS; CDR2 reads FQNEAQ. CDR3 length equals 14 residues. CDR3 sequence: CASSLVSGPYEQYF. The CDR3 DNA sequence: TGTGCCAGCAGCTTAGTTTCTGGGCCCTACGAGCAGTACTTC.

The V gene is TRBV4-1, the J gene TRBJ2-7, with unresolved D. The V gene's germline CDR1 is MGHRA and CDR2 YSYEKL. Trimming stripped 0 bases from V and 0 bases from J, with 12 bases between. CDR3 length: 16 residues. CDR3 in amino acids: CASSQDLYSFSYEQYF. The CDR3 coding sequence is TGCGCCAGCAGCCAAGATCTCTACTCCTTCTCCTACGAGCAGTACTTC.

This chain links TRBV27 with TRBJ2-3; TRBD1 agrees at 8 bases. The CDR3 is 17 residues long. Germline V lookup: CDR1 MNHEY, CDR2 SMNVEV (reference sequence). V lost 3 bases and J lost 4; bases outside the gene matches: 12. The CDR3 region is CASSFDYGTGGADTQYF. As DNA, the CDR3 is TGTGCCAGCAGTTTCGATTATGGGACAGGAGGGGCAGATACGCAGTATTTT.

This clone showed up just a few times. This chain uses TRBV14 with TRBJ2-1; TRBD2 matches 7 bases. The V segment lost 6 bases and the J segment 7 bases; nucleotides outside the gene matches: 12. Germline CDR1 and CDR2: SGHDN and FVKESK. The length of the CDR3 is 15 residues. The CDR3 is CASRPASGVGNEQFF. The CDR3 DNA reads as TGTGCCAGCAGACCCGCTAGCGGAGTTGGGAATGAGCAGTTCTTC.

The chain couples TRBV7-9 to TRBJ2-1, with D hard to call. Germline lookup yields CDR1 SEHNR and CDR2 FQNEAQ (reference sequence). Trimming took 3 bases from V and 5 from J, leaving 11 bases between them. The CDR3 length is 14 residues. DNA of the CDR3: TGTGCCAGCAGCTTTCTTCATGCGAACAATGAGCAGTTCTTC. It specifies CASSFLHANNEQFF. Combining the CDR3 with reference TRBV7-9 and TRBJ2-1 gives the whole variable domain DTGVSQNPRHKITKRGQNVTFRCDPISEHNRLYWYRQTLGQGPEFLTYFQNEAQLEKSRLLSDRFSAERPKGSFSTLEIQRTEQGDSAMYLCASSFLHANNEQFFGPGTRLTVL.

This clone was counted between two and nine times. The V gene is TRBV30, the J gene TRBJ2-7; tentatively, D is TRBD1 (5 bases). This CDR3 has 13 amino acids. V lost 4 bases and J lost 1, with 11 bases in between. The germline CDR1 and CDR2 sequences are GTSNPN and SVGIG (reference sequence). The CDR3 DNA sequence: TGTGCCTGGAAGGGGCCTCCTTCCTACGAGCAGTACTTC. Protein sequence: CAWKGPPSYEQYF.

The rearrangement joins TRBV27 to TRBJ1-3; 7 bases map to TRBD1. After removal of 6 bases from V and 2 bases from J, the junction contained 4 bases not matched to a gene. Germline lookup yields CDR1 MNHEY and CDR2 SMNVEV (reference sequence). CDR3 size: 14 residues. CDR3 sequence: CASRSTGTGNTIYF. The CDR3, as DNA: TGTGCCAGCAGGTCGACAGGGACTGGAAACACCATATATTTT.

The chain employs TRBV2 and TRBJ1-1; D is ambiguous. The CDR3 consists of 14 residues. V was pared by 3 bases and J by 0 bases, with 8 bases between. Germline V gene sequence: CDR1 SNHLY, CDR2 FYNNEI. The CDR3 DNA follows: TGTGCCAGCAGTGAGAGGCAGTTGAACACTGAAGCTTTCTTT. Translation gives CASSERQLNTEAFF.

The V and J genes are TRBV5-4 and TRBJ1-1; D possibly corresponds to TRBD1 (6 bases). V was shortened by 0 bases and J by 3 bases, with 15 bases between the two germline ends. Germline V gene data show CDR1 as SGHNT and CDR2 as YYREEE (reference sequence). The CDR3 extends over 16 amino acids. The CDR3 coding sequence is TGTGCCAGCAGCTTGGGGGGAACAGGGACGTACACTGAAGCTTTCTTT. It is translated as CASSLGGTGTYTEAFF.

This clone was found once. This chain joins TRBV29-1 and TRBJ1-1; D is possibly TRBD1 (5 bases). V was shortened by 7 bases and J by 6 bases, with 18 bases between the two germline ends. The CDR3 runs 13 residues. Germline V CDR1 and CDR2: SQVTM, ANQGSEA. CDR3 region: CSAGGGSIPEAFF. In nucleotides, the CDR3 is TGCAGCGCGGGGGGAGGGAGCATACCTGAAGCTTTCTTT.

This chain connects TRBV19 to TRBJ1-5, with TRBD1 matching over 7 bases. The V gene's germline CDR1 is LNHDA and CDR2 SQIVND (reference sequence). J was trimmed by 6 bases and V by 4 bases; bases with no gene match: 9. The CDR3 sequence is 15 residues long. CDR3 protein: CASSTRQGSFQPQHF. The CDR3 coding sequence is TGTGCCAGTAGTACCAGACAGGGTAGTTTTCAGCCCCAGCATTTT.

The chain has TRBV5-4 and TRBJ2-5, with 7 bases aligning to TRBD2. From germline, CDR1 is SGHNT and CDR2 YYREEE (reference sequence). This CDR3 has 16 amino acids. J was trimmed by 1 base and V by 4 bases; bases with no gene match: 10. The CDR3 here is CASSEAAGAGQETQYF. CDR3 in DNA: TGTGCCAGCAGCGAAGCCGCGGGAGCCGGCCAAGAGACCCAGTACTTC.